Listed here are 3 T cell receptor beta chains from one sample, sequenced in a study of cytomegalovirus exposure and HLA in healthy donors. The PCR employed 60 Vbeta primers together with 13 Jbeta primers. The protocol was immunoSEQ multiplex PCR, while the TCRdb copy is restricted to in-frame clones and leaves out a portion. This sample has around 150,000 clones; 66% occur once, and the top ten carry about 1.5%. The source material was PBMCs. The receptors stem from a human donor in good health.

This clone was seen once. The chain employs TRBV18 and TRBJ2-5, with 8 bases lining up with TRBD1. CDR3 length equals 15 residues. V lost 3 bases and J lost 4; bases outside the gene matches: 7. Per the germline V gene, CDR1 is KGHSH and CDR2 is LQKENI. Written as DNA, the CDR3 is TGTGCCAGCTCACCTAGGACAGGGCTTCGAGAGACCCAGTACTTC. As protein: CASSPRTGLRETQYF.

This clone was observed a few times. V gene TRBV6-5 combines with J gene TRBJ1-2; no firm D call. The V end lost 3 bases, the J end lost 8 bases, and 16 bases lay between the germline ends. Germline values: CDR1 MNHEY, CDR2 SVGAGI. The CDR3 has 14 amino acids. The CDR3 loop is CASSYGLLADGYTF. The DNA of the CDR3 is TGTGCCAGCAGTTATGGGCTCTTGGCAGACGGCTACACCTTC.

The chain joins TRBV13 to TRBJ2-7, with D hard to call. V gave up 0 bases and J gave up 6 bases, with 6 bases separating them. Looked up from germline, CDR1 is PRHDT and CDR2 is FYEKMQ (reference sequence). This CDR3 region has 12 residues. The CDR3 region is CASSLGGSEQYF. DNA of the CDR3: TGTGCCAGCAGCTTAGGGGGCTCCGAGCAGTACTTC.